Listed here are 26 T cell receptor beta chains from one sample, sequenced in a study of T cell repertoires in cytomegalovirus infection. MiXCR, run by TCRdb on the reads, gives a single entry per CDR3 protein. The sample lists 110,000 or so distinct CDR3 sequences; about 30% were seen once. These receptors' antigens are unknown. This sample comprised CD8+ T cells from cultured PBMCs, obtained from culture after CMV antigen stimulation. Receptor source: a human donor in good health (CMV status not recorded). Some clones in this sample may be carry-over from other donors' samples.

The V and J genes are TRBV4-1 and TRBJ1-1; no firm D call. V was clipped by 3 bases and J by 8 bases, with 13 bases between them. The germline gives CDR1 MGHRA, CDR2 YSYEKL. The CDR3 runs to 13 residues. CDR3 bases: TGCGCCAGCAGCCAGCGGGTCCCAAGGGAAGCTTTCTTT. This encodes CASSQRVPREAFF.

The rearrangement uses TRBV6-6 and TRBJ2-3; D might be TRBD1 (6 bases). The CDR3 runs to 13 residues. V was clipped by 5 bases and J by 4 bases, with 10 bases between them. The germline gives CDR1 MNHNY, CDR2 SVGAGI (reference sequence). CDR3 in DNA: TGTGCCAGCAGTCGGACAGCTCCAGATACGCAGTATTTT. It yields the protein CASSRTAPDTQYF.

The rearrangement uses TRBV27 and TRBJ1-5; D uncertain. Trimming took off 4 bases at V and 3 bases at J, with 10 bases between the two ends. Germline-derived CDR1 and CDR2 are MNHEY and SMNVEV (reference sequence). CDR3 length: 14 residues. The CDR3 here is CASSSAGYNQPQHF. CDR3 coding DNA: TGTGCCAGCAGTTCGGCGGGCTACAATCAGCCCCAGCATTTT.

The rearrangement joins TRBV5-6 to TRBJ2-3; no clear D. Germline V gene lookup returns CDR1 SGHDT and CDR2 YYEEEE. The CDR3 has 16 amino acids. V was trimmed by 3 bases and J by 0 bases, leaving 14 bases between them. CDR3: CASSSNKILSTDTQYF. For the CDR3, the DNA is TGTGCCAGCAGCTCAAATAAAATACTGAGCACAGATACGCAGTATTTT.

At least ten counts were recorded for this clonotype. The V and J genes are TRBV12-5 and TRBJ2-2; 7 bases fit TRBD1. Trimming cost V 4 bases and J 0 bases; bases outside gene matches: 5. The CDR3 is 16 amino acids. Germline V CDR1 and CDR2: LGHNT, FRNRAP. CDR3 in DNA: TGTGCTAGTGGTTCGGACAGGCCTCCGAACACCGGGGAGCTGTTTTTT. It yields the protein CASGSDRPPNTGELFF.

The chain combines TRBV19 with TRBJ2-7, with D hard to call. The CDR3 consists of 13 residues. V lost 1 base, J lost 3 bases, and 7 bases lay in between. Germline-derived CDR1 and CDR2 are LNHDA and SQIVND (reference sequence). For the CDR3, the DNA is TGTGCCAGTAGTATAGTGGGCAACTACGAGCAGTACTTC. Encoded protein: CASSIVGNYEQYF.

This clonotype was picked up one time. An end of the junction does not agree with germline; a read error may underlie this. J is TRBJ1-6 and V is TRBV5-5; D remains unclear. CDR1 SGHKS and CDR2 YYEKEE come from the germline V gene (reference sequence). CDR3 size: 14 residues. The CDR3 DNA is TGTGCCAGCAGCTTGGTTTCGTTGAATTCACCCCTCCGCTTT. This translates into CASSLVSLNSPLRF.

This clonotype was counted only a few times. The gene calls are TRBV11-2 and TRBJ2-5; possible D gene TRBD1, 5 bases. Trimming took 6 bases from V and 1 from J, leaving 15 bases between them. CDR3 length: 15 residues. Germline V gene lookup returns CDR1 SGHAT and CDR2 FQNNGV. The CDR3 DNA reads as TGTGCCAGCAGTCAACGGGCAGGGATCCAAGAGACCCAGTACTTC. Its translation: CASSQRAGIQETQYF.

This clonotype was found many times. The CDR3 DNA sequence: TGTGCCAGCAGCTTAGCAAGCGGGGGCCTTTACAATGAGCAGTTCTTC. This gives the protein CASSLASGGLYNEQFF. The chain carries TRBV7-6 and TRBJ2-1; 8 nucleotides align to TRBD2. Germline-derived CDR1 and CDR2 are SGHVS and FNYEAQ. J lost 4 bases, V lost 0 bases, and 5 bases had no gene match. The CDR3 has 16 amino acids.

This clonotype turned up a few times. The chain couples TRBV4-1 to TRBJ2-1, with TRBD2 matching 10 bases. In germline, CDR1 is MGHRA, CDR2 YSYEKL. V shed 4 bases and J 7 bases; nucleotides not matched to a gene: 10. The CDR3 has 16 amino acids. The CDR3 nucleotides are TGCGCCAGCAGCCTCAGGCATGGACTAGCGGCTAATGAGCAGTTCTTC. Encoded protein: CASSLRHGLAANEQFF.

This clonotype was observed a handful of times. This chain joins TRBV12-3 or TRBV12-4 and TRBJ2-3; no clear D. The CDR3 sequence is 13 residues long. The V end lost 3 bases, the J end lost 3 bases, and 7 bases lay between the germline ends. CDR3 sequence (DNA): TGTGCCAGCAGTTTCTCCACGACAGATACGCAGTATTTT. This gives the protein CASSFSTTDTQYF.

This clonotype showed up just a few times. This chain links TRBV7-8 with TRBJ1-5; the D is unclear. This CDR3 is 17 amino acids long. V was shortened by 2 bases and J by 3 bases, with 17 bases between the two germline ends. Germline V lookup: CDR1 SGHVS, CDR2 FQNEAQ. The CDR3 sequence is CASSLQPGAHLNQPQHF. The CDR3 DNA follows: TGTGCCAGCAGCTTACAGCCCGGAGCCCACCTCAATCAGCCCCAGCATTTT. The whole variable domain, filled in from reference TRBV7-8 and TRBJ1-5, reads GAGVSQSPRYKVAKRGQDVALRCDPISGHVSLFWYQQALGQGPEFLTYFQNEAQLDKSGLPSDRFFAERPEGSVSTLKIQRTQQEDSAVYLCASSLQPGAHLNQPQHFGDGTRLSIL.

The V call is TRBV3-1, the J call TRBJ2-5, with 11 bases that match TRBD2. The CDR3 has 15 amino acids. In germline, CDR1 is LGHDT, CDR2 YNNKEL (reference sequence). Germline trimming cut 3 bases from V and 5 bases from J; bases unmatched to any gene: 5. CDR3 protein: CASSHIAGGWETQYF. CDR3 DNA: TGTGCCAGCAGCCATATAGCGGGGGGGTGGGAGACCCAGTACTTC.

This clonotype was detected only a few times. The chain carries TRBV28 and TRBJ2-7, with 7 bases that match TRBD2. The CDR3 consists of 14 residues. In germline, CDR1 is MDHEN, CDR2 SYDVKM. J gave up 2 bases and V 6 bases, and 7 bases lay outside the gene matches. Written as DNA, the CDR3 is TGTGCCAGCAGCCTATGGGGGGGTCCCTACGAGCAGTACTTC. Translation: CASSLWGGPYEQYF.

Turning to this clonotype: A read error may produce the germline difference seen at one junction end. CDR3 sequence: CASSEGTETSTDTQYF. CDR3 DNA sequence: TGTGCCAGCAGCGAAGGGACAGAGACTAGCACAGATACGCAGTATTTT. V gene TRBV2 combines with J gene TRBJ2-3; 7 bases are shared with TRBD1. Germline CDR1 and CDR2: SNHLY and FYNNEI. The CDR3 runs 16 residues. Full variable domain (rest looked up from reference TRBV2 and TRBJ2-3): EPEVTQTPSHQVTQMGQEVILRCVPISNHLYFYWYRQILGQKVEFLVSFYNNEISEKSEIFDDQFSVERPDGSNFTLKIRSTKLEDSAMYFCASSEGTETSTDTQYFGPGTRLTVL.

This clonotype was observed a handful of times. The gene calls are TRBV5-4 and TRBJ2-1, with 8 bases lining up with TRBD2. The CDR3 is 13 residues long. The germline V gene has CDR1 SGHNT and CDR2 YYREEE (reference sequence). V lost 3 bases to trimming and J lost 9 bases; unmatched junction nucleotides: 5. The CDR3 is CASSSYSGVEQFF. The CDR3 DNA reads TGTGCCAGCAGCTCCTATAGCGGGGTTGAGCAGTTCTTC.

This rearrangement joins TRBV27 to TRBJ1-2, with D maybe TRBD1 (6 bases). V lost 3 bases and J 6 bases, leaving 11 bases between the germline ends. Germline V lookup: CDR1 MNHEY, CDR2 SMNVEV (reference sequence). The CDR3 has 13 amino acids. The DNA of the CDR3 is TGTGCCAGCAGTTTCAAGGGGGTCAATGGCTACACCTTC. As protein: CASSFKGVNGYTF.

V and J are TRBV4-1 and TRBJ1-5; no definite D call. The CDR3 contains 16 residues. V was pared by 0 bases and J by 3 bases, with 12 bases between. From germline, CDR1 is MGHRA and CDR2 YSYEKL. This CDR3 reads CASSQDYPGTNQPQHF. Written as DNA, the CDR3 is TGCGCCAGCAGCCAAGATTATCCAGGAACCAATCAGCCCCAGCATTTT.

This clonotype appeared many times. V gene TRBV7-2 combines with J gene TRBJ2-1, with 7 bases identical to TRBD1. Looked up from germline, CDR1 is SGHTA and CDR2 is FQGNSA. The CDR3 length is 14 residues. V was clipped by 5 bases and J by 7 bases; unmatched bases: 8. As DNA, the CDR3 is TGTGCCAGCAGCATTGACAGGGTGGTGAATGAGCAGTTCTTC. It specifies CASSIDRVVNEQFF. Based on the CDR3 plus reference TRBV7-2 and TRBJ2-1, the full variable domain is GAGVSQSPSNKVTEKGKDVELRCDPISGHTALYWYRQSLGQGLEFLIYFQGNSAPDKSGLPSDRFSAERTGGSVSTLTIQRTQQEDSAVYLCASSIDRVVNEQFFGPGTRLTVL.

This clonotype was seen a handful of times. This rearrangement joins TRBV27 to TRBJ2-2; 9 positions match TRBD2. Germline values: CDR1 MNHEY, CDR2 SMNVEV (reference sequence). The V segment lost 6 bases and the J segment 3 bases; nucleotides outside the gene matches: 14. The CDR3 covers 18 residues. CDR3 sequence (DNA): TGTGCCAGCAGCCCTCTCGCGGGGGGGGTTGGTGACACCGGGGAGCTGTTTTTT. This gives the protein CASSPLAGGVGDTGELFF.

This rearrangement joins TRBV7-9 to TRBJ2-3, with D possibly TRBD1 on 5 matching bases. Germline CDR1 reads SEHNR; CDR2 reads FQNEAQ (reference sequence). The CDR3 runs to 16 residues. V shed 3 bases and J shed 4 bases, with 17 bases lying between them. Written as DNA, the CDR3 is TGTGCCAGCAGCTTTCCGGCAGGGATGAAGTCAGATACGCAGTATTTT. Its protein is CASSFPAGMKSDTQYF.

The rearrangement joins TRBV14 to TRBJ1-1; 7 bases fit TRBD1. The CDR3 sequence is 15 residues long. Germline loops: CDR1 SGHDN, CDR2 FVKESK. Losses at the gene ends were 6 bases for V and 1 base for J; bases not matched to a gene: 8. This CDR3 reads CASSYRGFGNTEAFF. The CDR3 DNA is TGTGCCAGCAGTTACAGGGGATTTGGGAACACTGAAGCTTTCTTT.

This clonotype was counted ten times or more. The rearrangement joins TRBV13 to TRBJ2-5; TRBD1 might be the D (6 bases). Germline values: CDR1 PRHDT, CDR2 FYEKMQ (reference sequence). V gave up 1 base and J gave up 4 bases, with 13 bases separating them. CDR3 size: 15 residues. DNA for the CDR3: TGTGCCAGCAGCTTAGCCCTTACAGGGAGAGAGACCCAGTACTTC. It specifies CASSLALTGRETQYF.

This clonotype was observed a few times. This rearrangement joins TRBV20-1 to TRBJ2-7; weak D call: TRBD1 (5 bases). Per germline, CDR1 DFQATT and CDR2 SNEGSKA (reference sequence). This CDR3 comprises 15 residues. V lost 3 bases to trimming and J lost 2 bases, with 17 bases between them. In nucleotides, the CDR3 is TGCAGTGCTAGGAGGTATGGCAGGGAAACCTACGAGCAGTACTTC. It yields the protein CSARRYGRETYEQYF.

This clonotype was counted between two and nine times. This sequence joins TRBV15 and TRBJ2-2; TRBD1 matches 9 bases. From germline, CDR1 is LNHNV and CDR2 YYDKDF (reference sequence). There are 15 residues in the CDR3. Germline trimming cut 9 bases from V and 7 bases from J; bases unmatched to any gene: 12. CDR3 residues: CATARDRVFDGELFF. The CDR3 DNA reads TGTGCCACTGCGAGGGACAGGGTTTTTGACGGGGAGCTGTTTTTT.

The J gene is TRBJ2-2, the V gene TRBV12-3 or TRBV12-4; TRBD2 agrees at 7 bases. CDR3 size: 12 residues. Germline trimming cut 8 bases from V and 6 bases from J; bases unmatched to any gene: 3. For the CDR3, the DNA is TGTGCCAGCGGCCGGGGGGCCGGGGAGCTGTTTTTT. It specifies CASGRGAGELFF.